The entry that follows covers one T cell receptor beta chain sequence. This sample is part of a study of blood T cell repertoires in COVID-19. Overall study context: The study drew acute and convalescent COVID-19 samples from the United States, Italy and Spain.

Seattle's cohort entered during active infection and was followed longitudinally. Study processing details: The authors estimated nucleated cell counts from reference gene primer amplification. Libraries were prepared by immunoSEQ multiplex PCR; TCRdb keeps only in-frame clonotypes and omits some of them. That table is the source of V, J and clone size, and D and trimming were worked out from the DNA. The sample holds about 500,000 clones, less than 90% seen once. The CDR3 runs 17 residues. The germline V gene encodes CDR1 WSHSY and CDR2 SAAADI. Trimming cost V 3 bases and J 1 base, with 17 bases left between them.

V gene TRBV10-2 combines with J gene TRBJ2-3; D may be TRBD2 (5 bases). The TCR originated in a woman aged 45 to 65 with COVID-19, enrolled during active disease. The sample taken for sequencing was peripheral blood. The CDR3 DNA is TGCGCCAGCAGTGAAAGGGCTCTCAACGGGGGCACAGATACGCAGTATTTT. It yields the protein CASSERALNGGTDTQYF.